The sequence of this T cell receptor beta chain was determined in a study of blood T cell repertoires in COVID-19 (dated by TCRdb to about 2020). For context, the study as a whole: The collaborator samples originated in the United States, Italy and Spain and spanned the acute and convalescent phases of COVID-19. The material from the prospective study consisted of cDNA or gDNA derived from T cells, B-cell-depleted T cells, or PBMCs. Subjects who had been exposed to COVID-19, were actively infected with it, or had recovered from it provided the deeply sampled blood TCRbeta repertoires that made up the dataset. The repertoires were released in a freely available public database meant as a resource for research on the immune response to SARS-CoV-2. Samples were obtained from the ongoing ImmuneRACE study (first 160 participants) and from over 1,000 subjects provided by 6 global collaborators. A de-identified subject ID, COVID-19 status, age in years and sex were almost always included in the sample metadata. HLA class I and class II types, where available, came from metadata supplied by the sample provider rather than from assay-based typing. What the work shows at the level of the full study, not this receptor alone: How much clinical and demographic metadata was included differed by source and by participant, and the metadata was provided uncurated.

Whole blood was collected in K2EDTA tubes by collaborating institutions according to the institutions' own protocols. For TCRbeta analysis, collaborators shipped samples in one of three forms: frozen whole blood, isolated PBMCs, or DNA extracted from either of those sample types. V and J are truncated by 7 bases and 3 bases respectively, leaving an intervening sequence of 16 bases. According to the germline V gene, CDR1 reads MNHEY and CDR2 reads SVGAGI. From the cysteine through the phenylalanine, the CDR3 covers 14 amino acids. CDR3 DNA only is kept here, 42 bases in frame from base 1. TCRbeta CDR3 regions were amplified from genomic DNA using the immunoSEQ Assay, a bias-controlled multiplex PCR. In the source study's methods: Within the assay, amplification of reference gene primers was used to estimate how many nucleated cells each sample contained. To quantify the absolute abundance of each unique TCRbeta CDR3 rearrangement, sequence reads were collapsed and filtered. For each sample, productive Simpson clonality was calculated as the square root of Simpson's diversity index over productive rearrangements. This immuneACCESS table, as held by TCRdb, lists in-frame sequences with V and J called but not all clones. Of the missing ones, under half trace to an unresolved V gene in checked studies; the others have no known cause. That table is the source of V, J and clone size, and D and trimming were worked out from the DNA. The sample table lists about 170,000 clones, roughly four fifths of them with a count of one. The ten top clones hold roughly 1.9% of the sample.

This clone occurred once. Its recognized antigen is unknown. Base qualities are not recorded, but no much larger clone differs from it by a single base. This clonotype was obtained from a woman of 80 years or more with acute or convalescent COVID-19. Here the chain combines TRBV6-5 and TRBJ2-7, with TRBD2 as a weak D call on 5 bases. Sequenced: peripheral blood. This receptor has the CDR3 CASKPGKSDYEQYF. The DNA is as follows: TGTGCCAGCAAGCCCGGGAAATCGGACTACGAGCAGTACTTC.